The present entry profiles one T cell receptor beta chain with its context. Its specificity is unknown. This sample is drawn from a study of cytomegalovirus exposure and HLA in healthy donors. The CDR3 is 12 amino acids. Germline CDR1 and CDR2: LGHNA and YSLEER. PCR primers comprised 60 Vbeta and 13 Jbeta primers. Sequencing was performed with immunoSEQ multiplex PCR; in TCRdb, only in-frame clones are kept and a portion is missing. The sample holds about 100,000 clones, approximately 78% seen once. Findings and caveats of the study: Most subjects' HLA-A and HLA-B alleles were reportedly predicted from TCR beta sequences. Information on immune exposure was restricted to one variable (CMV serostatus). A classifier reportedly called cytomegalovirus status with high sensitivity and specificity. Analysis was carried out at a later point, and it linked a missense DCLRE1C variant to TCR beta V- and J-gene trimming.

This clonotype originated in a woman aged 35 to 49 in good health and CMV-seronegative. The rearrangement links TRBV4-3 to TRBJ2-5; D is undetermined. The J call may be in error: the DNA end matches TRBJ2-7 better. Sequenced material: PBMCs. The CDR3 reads CASSQDGGEQYF. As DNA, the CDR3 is TGCGCCAGCAGCCAAGATGGCGGCGAGCAGTACTTC.